The TCR beta chain described here comes from a study of regulatory T cells in long-lasting Graves disease. This CDR3 contains 12 residues. Germline V CDR1 and CDR2: KGHDR, SFDVKD. V dropped 3 bases and J dropped 3 bases, with 2 bases sitting between them. Whole-study results and caveats: Accuracy might have suffered from few samples. What was studied was peripheral blood only, and not thyroid tissue. Persistent disease preferred TRBV28, TRBJ1-2 and TRBJ2-5.

This clonotype was counted at least ten times. Its specificity is unknown. The time point here: newly diagnosed GD, antithyroid drugs for less than 3 months. Following extraction of RNA from PBMCs, that RNA was used to make the TCR library. CDR3 regions were amplified by Arm-PCR using iRepertoire HTBI primers to build TCR beta libraries. One entry per CDR3 protein results from TCRdb running MiXCR on the multiplex PCR reads. This sample has approximately 400,000 distinct CDR3 sequences, with about a sixth found just once. The chain carries TRBV24-1 and TRBJ1-5; D gene unclear. The origin of this receptor is a female donor with Graves disease. Sequences were derived from peripheral blood mononuclear cells (PBMCs), sampled at new diagnosis, from a patient treated with antithyroid drugs. CDR3 amino acids: CATSDTNQPQHF. The CDR3 DNA follows: TGTGCCACCAGTGATACCAATCAGCCCCAGCATTTT.